One and the same sample provided the 32 T cell receptor beta chains below, sequenced in a study of OX40 agonist ivuxolimab in advanced cancers. Method: immunoSEQ multiplex PCR; TCRdb's copy keeps in-frame clones and lacks some. The table includes about 63,000 clones, around 87% detected once. The sample in question was CD4+ or CD8+ T cells sorted from blood, obtained in a trial of the OX40 agonist ivuxolimab. The receptors stem from an adult with an advanced solid tumor such as melanoma, head and neck, liver or kidney cancer.

The V call is TRBV5-1, the J call TRBJ1-2, with unresolved D. Germline V gene data show CDR1 as SGHRS and CDR2 as YFSETQ. The CDR3 extends over 13 amino acids. Trimming cost V 0 bases and J 3 bases, with 6 bases left between them. This CDR3 is CASSLAGYYGYTF. The CDR3 coding sequence is TGCGCCAGCAGCTTGGCGGGGTACTATGGCTACACCTTC.

The chain joins TRBV9 to TRBJ2-3; 10 nucleotides line up with TRBD2. The V and J ends lost 7 bases and 5 bases, in that order; junction bases with no gene match: 10. CDR3 size: 15 residues. CDR1 and CDR2 (germline): SGDLS, YYNGEE. The CDR3: CASGRSGGAGDTQYF. In DNA, the CDR3 is TGTGCCAGCGGACGGAGCGGGGGGGCCGGAGATACGCAGTATTTT.

V usage is TRBV7-3 and J usage is TRBJ2-3; TRBD2 aligns across 7 bases. CDR3 size: 14 residues. V lost 6 bases and J lost 6; bases outside the gene matches: 9. Germline V CDR1 and CDR2: SGHTA, FQGTGA. The CDR3 region is CASSPWQGGDTQYF. As DNA, the CDR3 is TGTGCCAGCAGTCCATGGCAGGGAGGGGATACGCAGTATTTT.

This chain uses TRBV28 with TRBJ1-2; D perhaps matches TRBD1 (6 bases). Germline CDR1 is MDHEN and CDR2 is SYDVKM. The CDR3 consists of 12 residues. V was cut by 4 bases and J by 10 bases, with 13 bases left in between. CDR3 in DNA: TGTGCCAGCAGTTGGCGGGGGGCCTTCTACACCTTC. Translated: CASSWRGAFYTF.

V usage is TRBV18 and J usage is TRBJ1-3, with TRBD1 identical over 12 bases. The CDR3 consists of 16 residues. Germline V gene lookup returns CDR1 KGHSH and CDR2 LQKENI. V trimming: 2 bases; J trimming: 4 bases; junction bases outside the gene matches: 3. The CDR3 is CASSPAGQGAGNTIYF. The CDR3 DNA sequence: TGTGCCAGCTCACCAGCGGGACAGGGGGCCGGAAACACCATATATTTT.

This CDR3 is CASSLVGRPHNEQFF. CDR3 bases: TGTGCCAGCAGTCTAGTCGGGAGGCCCCACAATGAGCAGTTCTTC. The chain couples TRBV27 to TRBJ2-1, with 7 bases lining up with TRBD2. Unmatched junction bases numbered 9, after V lost 5 bases and J lost 5 bases. CDR3 length equals 15 residues. CDR1 is MNHEY and CDR2 is SMNVEV in the germline V gene (reference sequence).

V gene TRBV4-1 combines with J gene TRBJ1-1, with TRBD1 as a possible D gene (5 bases). CDR1 is MGHRA and CDR2 is YSYEKL in the germline V gene. Deletions cut 0 bases from V and 6 bases from J, with 8 bases between. This CDR3 region has 13 residues. CDR3: CASSQDRESEAFF. In DNA, the CDR3 is TGCGCCAGCAGCCAAGACAGGGAGTCTGAAGCTTTCTTT.

The chain employs TRBV6-1 and TRBJ2-3; no definite D call. This CDR3 is built from 17 residues. Per the germline V gene, CDR1 is MNHNS and CDR2 is SASEGT. The ends were cut back, 3 bases at V and 1 base at J, with 17 bases in the middle. The CDR3 protein is CASSDLPMGRRTDTQYF. The CDR3 DNA sequence: TGTGCCAGCAGTGATCTCCCCATGGGCAGACGCACAGATACGCAGTATTTT.

The J gene is TRBJ2-7, the V gene TRBV2; maybe TRBD1 (5 bases). From germline, CDR1 is SNHLY and CDR2 FYNNEI. V was cut by 3 bases and J by 9 bases, with 18 bases left in between. The CDR3 spans 14 residues. CDR3: CASSEQGGNGRQYF. The CDR3 DNA reads TGTGCCAGCAGTGAGCAGGGCGGCAATGGACGGCAGTACTTC.

V is TRBV5-4 and J is TRBJ1-5, with D maybe TRBD1 (5 bases). The CDR3 runs to 14 residues. V shed 2 bases and J shed 7 bases, with 13 bases lying between them. The germline gives CDR1 SGHNT, CDR2 YYREEE (reference sequence). The CDR3 spells CASSLRGARQPQHF. The CDR3 region has the DNA TGTGCCAGCAGCTTAAGAGGGGCGAGACAGCCCCAGCATTTT.

The V and J genes are TRBV20-1 and TRBJ1-6; tentative D call: TRBD1 (5 bases). The CDR3 has 11 residues. Germline values: CDR1 DFQATT, CDR2 SNEGSKA (reference sequence). The germline V and J ends were trimmed by 7 bases and 7 bases, with 8 bases remaining between them. The CDR3 nucleotides are TGCAGTGGGGGCCGAAATTCACCCCTCCACTTT. This sequence encodes CSGGRNSPLHF.

The chain carries TRBV5-4 and TRBJ2-7, with D maybe TRBD1 (6 bases). Germline V lookup: CDR1 SGHNT, CDR2 YYREEE (reference sequence). Trimming removed 0 bases at V and 1 base at J, with 11 bases between. The CDR3 runs to 15 residues. CDR3 sequence (DNA): TGTGCCAGCAGCTTGGGTGGACAGTCATCCTACGAGCAGTACTTC. It translates to CASSLGGQSSYEQYF.

This clone came up once. This chain joins TRBV6-1 and TRBJ2-2; possible D gene TRBD2, 6 bases. Trimming left V 1 base short and J 5 bases short, with 8 bases between. The germline V gene encodes CDR1 MNHNS and CDR2 SASEGT. CDR3 length equals 14 residues. This CDR3 reads CASSEVAETGELFF. The DNA for the CDR3 is TGTGCCAGCAGTGAAGTAGCGGAGACCGGGGAGCTGTTTTTT.

The V call is TRBV7-3, the J call TRBJ2-3; a possible D gene is TRBD2 (5 bases). Germline CDR1 and CDR2: SGHTA and FQGTGA. V was shortened by 5 bases and J by 2 bases, with 11 bases between the two germline ends. The CDR3 spans 14 residues. CDR3: CASSRGQNTDTQYF. The CDR3 nucleotides read TGTGCCAGCAGCCGCGGGCAGAACACAGATACGCAGTATTTT. Based on the CDR3 plus reference TRBV7-3 and TRBJ2-3, the full variable domain is GAGVSQTPSNKVTEKGKYVELRCDPISGHTALYWYRQSLGQGPEFLIYFQGTGAADDSGLPNDRFFAVRPEGSVSTLKIQRTERGDSAVYLCASSRGQNTDTQYFGPGTRLTVL.

The J gene is TRBJ1-1, the V gene TRBV7-9, with D possibly TRBD1 on 5 matching bases. From germline, CDR1 is SEHNR and CDR2 FQNEAQ (reference sequence). With 2 bases removed from V and 3 bases from J, the gap between germline ends came to 10 bases. CDR3 length: 14 residues. The DNA of the CDR3 is TGTGCCAGCAGCTTAAAGGGGAGGGACACTGAAGCTTTCTTT. Translated: CASSLKGRDTEAFF.

This chain links TRBV18 with TRBJ2-2, with D unresolved. Trimming pared 2 bases from V and 7 bases from J, leaving 11 bases between. From germline, CDR1 is KGHSH and CDR2 LQKENI. This CDR3 spans 14 amino acids. For the CDR3, the DNA is TGTGCCAGCTCACCAGGAACGGGCGTCGGGGAGCTGTTTTTT. The encoded protein is CASSPGTGVGELFF.

This clone was observed once. This chain uses TRBV11-2 with TRBJ2-5, with a possible D match to TRBD2 (5 bases). The CDR3 extends over 16 amino acids. V was pared by 7 bases and J by 5 bases, with 23 bases between. CDR1 SGHAT and CDR2 FQNNGV come from the germline V gene. CDR3 sequence (DNA): TGTGCCAGCACCCGGTCGGGGAGAGTCTTTGGGGAGACCCAGTACTTC. Translation gives CASTRSGRVFGETQYF. Complete variable domain (other parts from reference TRBV11-2 and TRBJ2-5): EAGVAQSPRYKIIEKRQSVAFWCNPISGHATLYWYQQILGQGPKLLIQFQNNGVVDDSQLPKDRFSAERLKGVDSTLKIQPAKLEDSAVYLCASTRSGRVFGETQYFGPGTRLLVL.

J is TRBJ2-1 and V is TRBV4-1, with D perhaps matching TRBD1 (6 bases). The length of the CDR3 is 14 residues. Looked up from germline, CDR1 is MGHRA and CDR2 is YSYEKL. V lost 3 bases, J lost 5 bases, and 11 bases lay in between. The CDR3 protein is CASSQANRDNEQFF. CDR3 nucleotide sequence: TGCGCCAGCAGCCAGGCTAACAGGGACAATGAGCAGTTCTTC.

This clone is a singleton in its sample. The chain uses TRBV4-1 and TRBJ2-1, with unresolved D. Germline CDR1 reads MGHRA; CDR2 reads YSYEKL. V shed 4 bases and J shed 10 bases, with 8 bases lying between them. The CDR3 is 11 residues long. Written as DNA, the CDR3 is TGCGCCAGCAGCCTACTTGGGGAGCAGTTCTTC. Protein: CASSLLGEQFF.

This chain connects TRBV29-1 to TRBJ2-5; unclear D gene. The CDR3 runs 13 residues. Germline V CDR1 and CDR2: SQVTM, ANQGSEA. Trimming took off 1 base at V and 1 base at J, with 7 bases between the two ends. The CDR3 DNA reads as TGCAGCGTTGAAGCGGCAGTCCAAGAGACCCAGTACTTC. Protein: CSVEAAVQETQYF.

Points on this clone: Other nucleotide sequences in the sample specify the same CDR3. This chain links TRBV29-1 with TRBJ1-2, with 7 bases lining up with TRBD1. The germline CDR1 and CDR2 sequences are SQVTM and ANQGSEA. The CDR3 sequence is 13 residues long. V lost 6 bases to trimming and J lost 2 bases; unmatched junction nucleotides: 6. The CDR3 is CSVPKQGNYGYTF. CDR3 in DNA: TGCAGCGTCCCCAAACAGGGGAACTATGGCTACACCTTC.

The chain has TRBV5-5 and TRBJ2-1; 8 bases map to TRBD1. CDR3 length equals 17 residues. After removal of 4 bases from V and 2 bases from J, the junction contained 11 bases not matched to a gene. Germline CDR1 SGHKS, CDR2 YYEKEE (reference sequence). The CDR3 DNA follows: TGTGCCAGCAGCAGACACAGGGGGGAAGCCACCTACAATGAGCAGTTCTTC. Encoded protein: CASSRHRGEATYNEQFF.

This chain joins TRBV19 and TRBJ2-5, with a tentative D call TRBD2 (5 bases). This CDR3 is built from 10 residues. Germline V gives CDR1 LNHDA, CDR2 SQIVND (reference sequence). Trimming stripped 11 bases from V and 4 bases from J, with 8 bases between. As DNA, the CDR3 is TGTGCCCCTGGGAGAGAGACCCAGTACTTC. It specifies CAPGRETQYF.

The rearrangement uses TRBV6-5 and TRBJ1-1; 8 bases fit TRBD1. CDR1 is MNHEY and CDR2 is SVGAGI in the germline V gene. Trimming took 2 bases from V and 4 from J; bases not matched to a gene: 0. CDR3 length: 13 residues. The CDR3 is CASSYDRGTEAFF. The DNA of the CDR3 is TGTGCCAGCAGTTACGACAGGGGCACTGAAGCTTTCTTT.

Worth noting for this clone: A read error may produce the germline difference seen at one junction end. V usage is TRBV7-7 and J usage is TRBJ2-5; perhaps TRBD1 as D (6 bases). The germline V gene has CDR1 SSHAT and CDR2 FNYEAQ (reference sequence). The CDR3 totals 13 residues. The CDR3 DNA follows: TGTGCTAGCAGTCAGGGGATGGGAGAGACCCAGTACTTC. This sequence encodes CASSQGMGETQYF.

The chain recombines TRBV6-4 with TRBJ2-1; 12 bases agree with TRBD2. In germline, CDR1 is MRHNA, CDR2 SNTAGT. The CDR3 loop spans 19 amino acids. V dropped 8 bases and J dropped 0; count of bases not matched to a gene: 14. This CDR3 is CASPSEGTSGYRSYNEQFF. CDR3 in DNA: TGTGCCAGCCCCTCCGAGGGGACTAGCGGGTATCGCTCCTACAATGAGCAGTTCTTC.

CDR3 amino acids: CASSDLAGGVETQYF. The CDR3 DNA is TGTGCCAGCAGTGACCTAGCGGGGGGGGTGGAGACCCAGTACTTC. This chain links TRBV27 with TRBJ2-5; 12 nucleotides align to TRBD2. Trimming cost V 5 bases and J 5 bases; bases outside gene matches: 6. The CDR3 runs 15 residues. CDR1 is MNHEY, CDR2 SMNVEV, per germline (reference sequence).

The rearrangement uses TRBV6-5 and TRBJ1-5; D gene unclear. The V gene's germline CDR1 is MNHEY and CDR2 SVGAGI. The V gene lost 2 bases and the J gene lost 2 bases, with 13 bases spanning the gap. This CDR3 contains 16 residues. CDR3 nucleotides: TGTGCCAGCAGTTACGTCGGGAGGGCCCGCAATCAGCCCCAGCATTTT. Protein: CASSYVGRARNQPQHF.

This sequence joins TRBV5-1 and TRBJ2-3; 13 bases are a match to TRBD2. Looked up from germline, CDR1 is SGHRS and CDR2 is YFSETQ. The junction had 7 bases not matched to a gene; V was cut back by 4 bases and J by 5 bases. The CDR3 has 16 residues. The CDR3 is CASSPGLAGIGDTQYF. In nucleotides, the CDR3 is TGCGCCAGCAGCCCGGGACTAGCGGGGATAGGAGATACGCAGTATTTT.

The chain is built from TRBV4-1 and TRBJ2-6; D is ambiguous. Trimming took 4 bases from V and 0 from J, leaving 19 bases between them. Germline CDR1 MGHRA, CDR2 YSYEKL. The CDR3 has 19 residues. CDR3: CASSPAYGRRSSGANVLTF. The DNA for the CDR3 is TGCGCCAGCAGCCCAGCGTACGGACGTAGGTCCTCTGGGGCCAACGTCCTGACTTTC.

The chain uses TRBV5-4 and TRBJ2-5, with D possibly matching TRBD1 (6 bases). This CDR3 comprises 14 residues. V lost 0 bases and J lost 2, with 8 bases in between. In germline, CDR1 is SGHNT, CDR2 YYREEE (reference sequence). The CDR3 DNA sequence: TGTGCCAGCAGCTTGGGACAGGTACAAGAGACCCAGTACTTC. Translating it yields CASSLGQVQETQYF.

V is TRBV2 and J is TRBJ1-4; 10 bases line up with TRBD1. V dropped 9 bases and J dropped 11; count of bases not matched to a gene: 12. The germline V gene encodes CDR1 SNHLY and CDR2 FYNNEI. The CDR3 sequence is 14 residues long. The CDR3 sequence: CASRGQGFIGKLFF. The CDR3 nucleotides are TGTGCCAGTAGGGGACAGGGGTTCATTGGGAAACTGTTTTTT.